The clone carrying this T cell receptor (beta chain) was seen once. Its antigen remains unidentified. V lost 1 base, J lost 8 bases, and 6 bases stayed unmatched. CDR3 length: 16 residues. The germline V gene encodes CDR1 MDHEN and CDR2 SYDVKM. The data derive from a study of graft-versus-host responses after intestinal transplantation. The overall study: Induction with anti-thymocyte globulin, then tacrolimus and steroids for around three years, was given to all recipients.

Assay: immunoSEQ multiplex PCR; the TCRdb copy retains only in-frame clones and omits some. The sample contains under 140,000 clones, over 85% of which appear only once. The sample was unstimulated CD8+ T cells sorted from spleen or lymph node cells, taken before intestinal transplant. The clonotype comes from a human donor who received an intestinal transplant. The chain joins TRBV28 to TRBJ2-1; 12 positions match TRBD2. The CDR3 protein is CASSLSLAGGGDEQFF. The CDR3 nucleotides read TGTGCCAGCAGTTTATCACTAGCGGGAGGCGGGGATGAGCAGTTCTTC. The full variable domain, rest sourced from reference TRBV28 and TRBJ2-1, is DVKVTQSSRYLVKRTGEKVFLECVQDMDHENMFWYRQDPGLGLRLIYFSYDVKMKEKGDIPEGYSVSREKKERFSLILESASTNQTSMYLCASSLSLAGGGDEQFFGPGTRLTVL.